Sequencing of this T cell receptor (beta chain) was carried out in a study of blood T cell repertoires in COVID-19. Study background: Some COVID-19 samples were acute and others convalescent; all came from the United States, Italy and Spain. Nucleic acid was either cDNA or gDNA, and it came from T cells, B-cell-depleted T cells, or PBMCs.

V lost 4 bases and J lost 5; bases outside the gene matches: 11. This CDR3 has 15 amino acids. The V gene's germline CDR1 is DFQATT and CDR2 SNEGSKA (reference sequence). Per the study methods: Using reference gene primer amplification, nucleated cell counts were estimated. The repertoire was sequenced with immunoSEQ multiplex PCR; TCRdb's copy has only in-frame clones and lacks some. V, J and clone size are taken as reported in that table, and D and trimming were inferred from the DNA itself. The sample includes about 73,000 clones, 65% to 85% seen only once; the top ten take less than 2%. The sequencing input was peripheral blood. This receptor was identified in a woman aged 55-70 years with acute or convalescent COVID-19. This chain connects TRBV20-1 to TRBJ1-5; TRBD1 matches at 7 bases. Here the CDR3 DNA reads TGCAGTGCTATTGAGGGGGCGAGCACACATCAGCCCCAGCATTTT. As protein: CSAIEGASTHQPQHF.